A single sample gave rise to the 10 T cell receptor beta chains below, sequenced in a study of blood T cell repertoires in COVID-19. Measured with immunoSEQ multiplex PCR; TCRdb has only the in-frame clones, and not every one. The repertoire holds about 200,000 clones, more than 85% seen once, with around 0.85% in the top ten. Input material: peripheral blood. The receptors originated from a man aged 55 to 70 with COVID-19, enrolled during active disease.

This clone was seen a few times. The CDR3 spells CASSRWTSGEQFF. The CDR3 region has the DNA TGTGCCAGCAGCCGCTGGACTAGCGGGGAGCAGTTCTTC. The V and J genes are TRBV3-1 (or the pseudogene TRBV3-2) and TRBJ2-1, with 11 bases identical to TRBD2. CDR1 is LGHDT and CDR2 is YNNKEL in the germline V gene (reference sequence). The CDR3 is 13 amino acids. V gave up 4 bases and J gave up 10 bases; unmatched junction bases: 3.

The chain combines TRBV19 with TRBJ2-7, with D perhaps matching TRBD2 (5 bases). Germline assignment: CDR1 LNHDA and CDR2 SQIVND (reference sequence). Trimming took 7 bases from V and 7 from J, leaving 23 bases between them. The length of the CDR3 is 15 residues. CDR3 sequence: CASNQWTLIFYEQYF. CDR3 nucleotide sequence: TGTGCCAGTAACCAGTGGACTTTGATATTTTATGAGCAGTACTTC.

The chain carries TRBV5-3 and TRBJ2-2; 10 nucleotides line up with TRBD2. TRBV5-3 is an ORF, with its function uncertain. J gave up 3 bases and V 4 bases, and 15 bases lay outside the gene matches. This CDR3 comprises 19 residues. The CDR3: CARSRSHTSGAYYTGELFF. The CDR3 bases are TGTGCCAGAAGCCGATCCCATACTAGCGGGGCATACTACACCGGGGAGCTGTTTTTT.

V usage is TRBV7-2 and J usage is TRBJ1-6; TRBD1 is a possible D gene (5 bases). With 1 base removed from V and 7 bases from J, the gap between germline ends came to 14 bases. This CDR3 contains 16 residues. The germline V gene has CDR1 SGHTA and CDR2 FQGNSA. The CDR3 here is CASSLVWSGGNSPLHF. The CDR3 DNA sequence: TGTGCCAGCAGCTTAGTTTGGTCGGGGGGGAATTCACCCCTCCACTTT. Complete variable domain (other parts from reference TRBV7-2 and TRBJ1-6): GAGVSQSPSNKVTEKGKDVELRCDPISGHTALYWYRQSLGQGLEFLIYFQGNSAPDKSGLPSDRFSAERTGGSVSTLTIQRTQQEDSAVYLCASSLVWSGGNSPLHFGNGTRLTVT.

V gene TRBV18 combines with J gene TRBJ2-7; tentatively, D is TRBD1 (6 bases). Germline assignment: CDR1 KGHSH and CDR2 LQKENI. The CDR3 length is 16 residues. The V gene lost 4 bases and the J gene lost 3 bases, with 19 bases spanning the gap. The DNA for the CDR3 is TGTGCCAGCTCACTTACCCCGGACAGAGGTCTCTACGAGCAGTACTTC. This encodes CASSLTPDRGLYEQYF.

This clone was detected only a few times. The chain joins TRBV30 to TRBJ2-7; D is uncertain. The CDR3 runs to 12 residues. The ends were cut back, 0 bases at V and 0 bases at J, with 3 bases in the middle. Germline V gene sequence: CDR1 GTSNPN, CDR2 SVGIG (reference sequence). In DNA, the CDR3 is TGTGCCTGGAGTGTGGCCTCCTACGAGCAGTACTTC. It yields the protein CAWSVASYEQYF.

The CDR3 nucleotides read TGTGCCAGCAGTTACTCGATGGAGCAAGAGACCCAGTACTTC. Its translation: CASSYSMEQETQYF. The chain couples TRBV6-6 to TRBJ2-5; no definite D call. CDR1 and CDR2 from the germline V gene are MNHNY and SVGAGI (reference sequence). The V gene lost 0 bases and the J gene lost 2 bases, with 7 bases spanning the gap. The CDR3 has 14 residues.

This chain connects TRBV4-3 to TRBJ1-1, with D perhaps matching TRBD1 (6 bases). The CDR3 runs to 15 residues. Trimming shortened V by 1 base and J by 3 bases, and 12 bases separated the two germline ends. Germline values: CDR1 LGHNA, CDR2 YSLEER. The CDR3 is CASSQGQVGDTEAFF. CDR3 bases: TGCGCCAGCAGCCAAGGACAGGTGGGGGACACTGAAGCTTTCTTT.

This chain uses TRBV12-5 with TRBJ1-1; no definite D call. V was clipped by 7 bases and J by 6 bases, with 21 bases between them. This CDR3 comprises 15 residues. Germline CDR1 LGHNT, CDR2 FRNRAP. CDR3 sequence reads: CASAPSKAAYPEAFF. The CDR3, as DNA: TGTGCTAGTGCCCCGAGTAAGGCGGCTTATCCTGAAGCTTTCTTT.

The chain carries TRBV7-9 and TRBJ1-6; TRBD1 is a possible D gene (5 bases). V lost 3 bases and J 9 bases, leaving 9 bases between the germline ends. The CDR3 length is 13 residues. Germline V gives CDR1 SEHNR, CDR2 FQNEAQ (reference sequence). The CDR3 DNA reads as TGTGCCAGCAGCTTGGGGGAGGGTTCACCCCTCCACTTT. Protein product: CASSLGEGSPLHF.